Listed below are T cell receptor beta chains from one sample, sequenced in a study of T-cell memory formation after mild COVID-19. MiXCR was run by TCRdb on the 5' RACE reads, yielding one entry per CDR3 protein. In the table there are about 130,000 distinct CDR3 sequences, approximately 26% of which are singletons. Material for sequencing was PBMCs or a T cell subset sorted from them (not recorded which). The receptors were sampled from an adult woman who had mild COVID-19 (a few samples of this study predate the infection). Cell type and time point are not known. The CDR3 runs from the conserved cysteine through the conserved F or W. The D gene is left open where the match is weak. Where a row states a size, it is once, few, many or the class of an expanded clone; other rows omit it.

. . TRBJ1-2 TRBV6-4 CASSPGFNYGYTF TGTGCCAGCAGTCCGGGATTTAACTATGGCTACACCTTC
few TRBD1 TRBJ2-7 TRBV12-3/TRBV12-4 CASSLGTDASEQYF TGTGCCAGCAGTTTGGGGACAGATGCATCCGAGCAGTACTTC
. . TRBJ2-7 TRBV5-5 CASSPGGGGPYEQYF TGTGCCAGCAGCCCCGGGGGAGGGGGCCCCTACGAGCAGTACTTC
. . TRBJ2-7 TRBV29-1 CSVEGSTLDEQYF TGCAGCGTTGAAGGTAGTACCCTGGACGAGCAGTACTTC
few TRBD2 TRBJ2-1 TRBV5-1 CASSSGHLAGGPHNEQFF TGCGCCAGCAGCTCTGGCCACCTAGCGGGAGGGCCGCACAATGAGCAGTTCTTC
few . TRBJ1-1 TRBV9 CASSVFLNTEAFF TGTGCCAGCAGCGTGTTTCTGAACACTGAAGCTTTCTTT
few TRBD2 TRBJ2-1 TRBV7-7 CASSFESGSNEQFF TGTGCTAGCAGCTTCGAGAGCGGGAGTAATGAGCAGTTCTTC
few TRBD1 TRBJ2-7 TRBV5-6 CASSFVETGGGEQYF TGTGCCAGCAGCTTCGTAGAGACAGGGGGCGGCGAGCAGTACTTC
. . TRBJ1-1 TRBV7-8 CASIRGYESSATEAFF TGTGCCAGCATCAGAGGGTACGAGAGTTCTGCCACTGAAGCTTTCTTT
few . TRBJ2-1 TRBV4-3 CASSQDDNFGNSGTYNEQFF TGCGCCAGCAGCCAAGATGACAATTTTGGGAATAGCGGCACCTACAATGAGCAGTTCTTC
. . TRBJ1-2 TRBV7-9 CASSSPDGNYGYTF TGTGCCAGCAGCTCCCCCGACGGAAACTATGGCTACACCTTC
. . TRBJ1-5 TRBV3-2 CASSQDRTTGHF TGTGCCAGCAGCCAAGATAGAACTACGGGGCATTTT
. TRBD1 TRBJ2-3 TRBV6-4 CASSDRDRATDTQYF TGTGCCAGCAGCGACCGGGACAGGGCCACAGATACGCAGTATTTT
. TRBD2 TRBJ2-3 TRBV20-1 CSARVLAGGFPSTDTQYF TGCAGTGCTAGAGTACTAGCGGGAGGCTTTCCTAGCACAGATACGCAGTATTTT
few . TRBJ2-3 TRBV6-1 CASSETSGPDTQYF TGTGCCAGCAGTGAAACGTCCGGACCAGATACGCAGTATTTT
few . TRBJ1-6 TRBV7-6 CASSLVLGSNSPLHF TGTGCCAGCAGCTTAGTGTTGGGCAGTAATTCACCCCTCCACTTT
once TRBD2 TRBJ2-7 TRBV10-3 CAAAGLASYEQYF TGTGCCGCCGCGGGACTAGCCTCCTACGAGCAGTACTTC
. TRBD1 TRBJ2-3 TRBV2 CASTWDRGTDTQYF TGTGCCAGCACCTGGGACAGGGGGACAGATACGCAGTATTTT
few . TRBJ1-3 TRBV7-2 CASSPYSMTSGNTIYF TGTGCCAGCAGCCCATACTCCATGACAAGCGGAAACACCATATATTTT
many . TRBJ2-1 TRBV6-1 CASSEAPSSGNEQFF TGTGCCAGCAGTGAAGCGCCGAGTTCAGGCAATGAGCAGTTCTTC
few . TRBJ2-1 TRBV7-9 CASSDQSGYRSYNEQFF TGTGCCAGCAGCGACCAGAGCGGGTATCGTTCCTACAATGAGCAGTTCTTC
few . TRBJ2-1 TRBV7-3 CASSLRDFRMGDEQFF TGTGCCAGCAGCTTAAGGGACTTCCGAATGGGGGATGAGCAGTTCTTC
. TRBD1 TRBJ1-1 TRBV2 CASRGTENTEDFF TGTGCCAGCAGGGGGACAGAGAACACTGAAGATTTCTTT
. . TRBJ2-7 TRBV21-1 CASSRIGKNYEQYF TGTGCCAGCAGCCGGATAGGCAAGAACTACGAGCAGTACTTC
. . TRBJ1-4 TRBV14 CASSQVGRNEKLFF TGTGCCAGCAGCCAAGTGGGGCGCAATGAAAAACTGTTTTTT
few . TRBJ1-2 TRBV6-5 CASSSSGVRYGYTF TGTGCCAGCAGTTCCTCGGGGGTCCGCTATGGCTACACCTTC
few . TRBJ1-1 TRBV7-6 CASSSGQETEAFF TGTGCCAGCAGCTCCGGACAAGAAACTGAAGCTTTCTTT
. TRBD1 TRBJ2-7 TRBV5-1 CASSLADRGSDEQYF TGCGCCAGCAGCTTGGCCGACAGGGGGTCGGACGAGCAGTACTTC
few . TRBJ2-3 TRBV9 CASSVHGKTGDTQYF TGTGCCAGCAGCGTACACGGCAAGACGGGAGATACGCAGTATTTT
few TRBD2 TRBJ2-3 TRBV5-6 CASSGGLAGVDTQYF TGTGCCAGCAGCGGAGGACTAGCGGGAGTAGATACGCAGTATTTT
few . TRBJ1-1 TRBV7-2 CASSSYRVTEAFF TGTGCCAGCAGCTCCTACAGGGTCACTGAAGCTTTCTTT
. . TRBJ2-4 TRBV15 CATSRDGSLSVGQNIQYF TGTGCCACCAGCAGAGACGGTAGCCTCTCGGTTGGCCAAAACATTCAGTACTTC
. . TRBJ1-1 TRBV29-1 CSVEEIESLRINTEAFF TGCAGCGTTGAAGAGATTGAGAGCCTGAGGATCAACACTGAAGCTTTCTTT